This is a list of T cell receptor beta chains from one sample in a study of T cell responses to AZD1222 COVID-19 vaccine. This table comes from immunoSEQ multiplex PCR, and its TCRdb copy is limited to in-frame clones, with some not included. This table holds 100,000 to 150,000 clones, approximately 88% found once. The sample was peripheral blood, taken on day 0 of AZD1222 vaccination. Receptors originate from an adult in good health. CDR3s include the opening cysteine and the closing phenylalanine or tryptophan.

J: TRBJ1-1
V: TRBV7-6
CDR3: CASSLNAGNTEAFF

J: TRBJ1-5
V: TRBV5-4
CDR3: CASSTPTGNQPQHF

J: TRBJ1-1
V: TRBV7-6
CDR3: CASSLDDRGFEAFF

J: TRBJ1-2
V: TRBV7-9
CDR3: CASASLNYGYTF

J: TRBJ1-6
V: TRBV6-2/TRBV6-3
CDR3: CASSYGGDSPLHF

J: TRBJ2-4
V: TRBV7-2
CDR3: CASSLESSFQYF

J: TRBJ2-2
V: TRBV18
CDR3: CASSPTTGASGELFF

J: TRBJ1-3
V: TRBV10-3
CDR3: CAISETARPDTIYF

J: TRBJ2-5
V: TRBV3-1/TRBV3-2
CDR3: CASSQVQETQYF

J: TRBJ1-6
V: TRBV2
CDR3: CASSALRRVYNSPLHF

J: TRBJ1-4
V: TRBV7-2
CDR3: CASAGGANEKLFF

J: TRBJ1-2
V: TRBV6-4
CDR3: CASRGDSSYGYTF

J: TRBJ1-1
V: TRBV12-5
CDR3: CASGLGQGRYAEAFF

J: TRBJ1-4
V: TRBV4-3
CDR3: CASSQLPQTGVEKLFF

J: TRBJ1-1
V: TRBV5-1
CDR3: CASSPGQGLMNTEAFF

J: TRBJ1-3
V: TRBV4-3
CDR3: CASREGRESGNTIYF

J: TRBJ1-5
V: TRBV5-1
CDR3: CASRLQGPNQPQHF

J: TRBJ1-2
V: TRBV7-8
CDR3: CASSSNRDQGYTF

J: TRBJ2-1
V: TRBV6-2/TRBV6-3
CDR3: CASSYSSEARGTPSGNEQFF

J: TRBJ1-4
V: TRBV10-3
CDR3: CAISRNEGGQGEKLFF

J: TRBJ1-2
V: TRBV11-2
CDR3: CASSLDIAHNYGYTF

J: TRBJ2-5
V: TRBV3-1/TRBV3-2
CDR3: CASSQDVAGARETQYF

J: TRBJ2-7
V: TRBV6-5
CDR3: CASSYSGTDAYEQYF

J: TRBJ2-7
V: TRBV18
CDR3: CASSTGQEGEQYF

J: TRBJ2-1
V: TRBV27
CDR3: CASSLKGTEYNEQFF

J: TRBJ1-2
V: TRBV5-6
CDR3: CASSFPPPTGARYGYTF

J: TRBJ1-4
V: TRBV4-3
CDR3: CASSQGQISTNEKLFF

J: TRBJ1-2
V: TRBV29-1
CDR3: CSVRTGGNYGYTF

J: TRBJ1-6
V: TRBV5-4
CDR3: CASSLDSNSPLHF

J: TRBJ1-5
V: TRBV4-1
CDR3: CASSQEPGLDSNQPQHF

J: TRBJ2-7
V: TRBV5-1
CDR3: CASRLGDTYEQYF